This record concerns one T cell receptor (beta chain) sequence. Its matching antigen is unknown. The sample belongs to a study of Tregs in tolerant kidney transplant recipients. TCRdb's table, derived via immunoSEQ multiplex PCR, lists solely in-frame clones and lacks some. The sample includes around 11,000 clones, about 90% of them seen just once. The germline V gene has CDR1 KGHSH and CDR2 LQKENI. The CDR3 totals 13 residues. Trimming stripped 5 bases from V and 1 base from J, with 6 bases between. The sample was Tregs from blood cultured with allogeneic cells, taken before the transplant. The receptor was isolated from a human patient who received a combined kidney and bone marrow transplant. The genes are TRBV18 and TRBJ1-5; D may be TRBD1 (5 bases). The DNA for the CDR3 is TGTGCCAGCTCAAGACAGAGCAATCAGCCCCAGCATTTT. This codes for CASSRQSNQPQHF. The full variable domain, completed using reference TRBV18 and TRBJ1-5, is NAGVMQNPRHLVRRRGQEARLRCSPMKGHSHVYWYRQLPEEGLKFMVYLQKENIIDESGMPKERFSAEFPKEGPSILRIQQVVRGDSAAYFCASSRQSNQPQHFGDGTRLSIL.